This section outlines one T cell receptor (beta chain) sequence together with its context. Its cognate antigen is unknown. Germline V gene sequence: CDR1 MNHNS, CDR2 SASEGT. The CDR3 contains 16 residues. TCRdb re-analyzed the 5' RACE reads; it lists each CDR3 protein once, without DNA. Here the sample table reports a few hundred thousand distinct CDR3 sequences. This sample is drawn from a study of T cells expressing NK-cell markers. Points from the study as a whole: In several donors, dominant clonotypes made up about 25-65% of CD3+CD56-NKG2C+ cells.

This sequence originates from a man between 18 and 29 years old in good health. Sequencing used blood T cells: a sorted CD56 or NKG2C T cell subset, CD4+ or CD8+ T cells, or bulk PBMC T cells (not recorded which). The chain recombines TRBV6-1 with TRBJ1-3; TCRdb proposes TRBD1, but this gene call is untestable without DNA. CDR3 in amino acids: CASSETGILSGNTIYF.